These 20 T cell receptor beta chains share one sample of origin, sequenced in a study of blood T cells in healthy people across ages. A second PCR, run for about 7 to 11 cycles, used a sample-barcoded 5' primer plus a J-beta primer mix. TCRdb re-analysed the 5' RACE reads in MiXCR, keeping a single row per CDR3 protein. The data show over 1,500,000 distinct CDR3 sequences, about two fifths seen once. Sequenced: blood. Receptor source: a human donor in good health.

CDR3: CSVRDGGSSYNEQFF. The CDR3 DNA follows: TGCAGCGTTCGGGACGGGGGGAGCTCCTACAATGAGCAGTTCTTC. The V call is TRBV29-1, the J call TRBJ2-1; 7 bases align to TRBD2. The CDR3 loop spans 15 amino acids. Trimming at V came to 5 bases and at J to 0 bases, leaving 7 bases not matched to a gene. CDR1 is SQVTM, CDR2 ANQGSEA, per germline.

This clonotype occurred a few times. The rearrangement uses TRBV10-3 and TRBJ2-4, with 10 bases fitting TRBD1. CDR1 is ENHRY, CDR2 SYGVKD, per germline. V gave up 4 bases and J gave up 0 bases; unmatched junction bases: 0. This CDR3 has 15 amino acids. The CDR3 bases are TGTGCCATCAGTGGGGACAGGGGAGCCAAAAACATTCAGTACTTC. Translated, it gives CAISGDRGAKNIQYF.

This chain joins TRBV5-5 and TRBJ2-7, with D possibly TRBD2 on 5 matching bases. The V and J ends lost 5 bases and 3 bases respectively, with 18 bases between them. Per the germline V gene, CDR1 is SGHKS and CDR2 is YYEKEE (reference sequence). The CDR3 extends over 15 amino acids. The CDR3, as DNA: TGTGCCAGCAGTATCGGAGGATTTACCTGCTACGAGCAGTACTTC. Translating it yields CASSIGGFTCYEQYF.

The J gene is TRBJ1-2, the V gene TRBV6-6; no clear D. The CDR3 is 15 amino acids. Germline V CDR1 and CDR2: MNHNY, SVGAGI (reference sequence). Trimming pared 7 bases from V and 6 bases from J, leaving 21 bases between. The chain's CDR3 is CASTKGLAVADGYTF. The CDR3 bases are TGTGCCAGCACTAAAGGACTAGCGGTTGCAGATGGCTACACCTTC.

This clonotype came up once. One end of the junction fails to match germline, which may point to a read error. The chain carries TRBV5-6 and TRBJ2-4; 11 bases line up with TRBD1. The CDR3 is made up of 15 amino acids. Germline V gene data show CDR1 as SGHDT and CDR2 as YYEEEE. The CDR3 coding sequence is TGTGCTAGCAGCTTGGACAGGGGGCCCAAAAACATTCAGTACTTC. The encoded protein is CASSLDRGPKNIQYF.

The rearrangement joins TRBV6-2 or TRBV6-3 to TRBJ1-2, with TRBD1 as a possible D gene (6 bases). Germline V gives CDR1 MNHEY, CDR2 SVGEGT. Trimming stripped 5 bases from V and 0 bases from J, with 16 bases between. This CDR3 is 16 amino acids long. CDR3 amino acids: CASSTPWTATNYGYTF. CDR3 DNA: TGTGCCAGCAGTACCCCCTGGACAGCTACTAACTATGGCTACACCTTC.

This clonotype has only a few counts. The chain couples TRBV6-6 to TRBJ1-5, with 9 nucleotides matching TRBD1. The V gene's germline CDR1 is MNHNY and CDR2 SVGAGI (reference sequence). V lost 6 bases to trimming and J lost 7 bases; unmatched junction nucleotides: 10. The length of the CDR3 is 15 residues. The CDR3 here is CASSLQGAQGQPQHF. In nucleotides, the CDR3 is TGTGCCAGCAGCTTACAGGGGGCTCAAGGGCAGCCCCAGCATTTT.

This chain links TRBV18 with TRBJ2-7; D may be TRBD1 (6 bases). Germline CDR1 is KGHSH and CDR2 is LQKENI. This CDR3 comprises 14 residues. Trimming stripped 3 bases from V and 3 bases from J, with 12 bases between. The CDR3 loop is CASSPRDTIYEQYF. DNA of the CDR3: TGTGCCAGCTCACCCCGGGACACCATCTACGAGCAGTACTTC.

There are a few counts of this clonotype. V usage is TRBV12-3 or TRBV12-4 and J usage is TRBJ2-7, with D possibly matching TRBD2 (5 bases). The germline V and J ends were trimmed by 6 bases and 5 bases, with 20 bases remaining between them. The CDR3 length is 15 residues. DNA for the CDR3: TGTGCCAGCAGCAAGGGCCTGATCGGGGATGACGAGCAGTACTTC. It translates to CASSKGLIGDDEQYF.

The rearrangement links TRBV15 to TRBJ2-5; 9 bases agree with TRBD1. The J call may be incorrect, as the DNA end agrees better with TRBJ2-7. This CDR3 is built from 14 residues. CDR1 LNHNV and CDR2 YYDKDF come from the germline V gene (reference sequence). CDR3 DNA sequence: TGTGCCACCAGCAGAGACGGGACAGGGAACGAGCAGTACTTC. Translation gives CATSRDGTGNEQYF.

The gene calls are TRBV6-5 and TRBJ2-1; either TRBD1 or TRBD2 may fit D (5 bases each). This CDR3 is 16 amino acids long. V was trimmed by 6 bases and J by 5 bases, leaving 20 bases between them. CDR1 is MNHEY, CDR2 SVGAGI, per germline. Written as DNA, the CDR3 is TGTGCCAGCAGAAGGATTGGGGGAGTCATAAACAATGAGCAGTTCTTC. Residues: CASRRIGGVINNEQFF.

This clonotype appeared a few times. V is TRBV20-1 and J is TRBJ2-5; TRBD2 aligns across 15 bases. CDR3 length: 16 amino acids. Germline lookup yields CDR1 DFQATT and CDR2 SNEGSKA (reference sequence). The V gene end was trimmed by 1 base and the J gene end by 1 base; junction bases not matched to a gene: 1. CDR3 nucleotide sequence: TGCAGTGCTAGAGGGACTAGCGGGGGGGGCCAAGAGACCCAGTACTTC. Protein product: CSARGTSGGGQETQYF.

This clonotype appeared once. CDR3 bases: TGTGCCAGCAGTCTCGAGGACGGCCGCAATCAGCCCCAGCATTTT. This translates into CASSLEDGRNQPQHF. The chain is built from TRBV6-2 or TRBV6-3 and TRBJ1-5; D call uncertain. The CDR3 covers 15 residues. V was clipped by 5 bases and J by 2 bases, with 13 bases between them. Germline V gene sequence: CDR1 MNHEY, CDR2 SVGEGT.

V gene TRBV29-1 combines with J gene TRBJ2-1, with 7 nucleotides matching TRBD2. Germline CDR1 reads SQVTM; CDR2 reads ANQGSEA. V shed 7 bases and J 2 bases; nucleotides not matched to a gene: 8. The CDR3 runs to 14 residues. CDR3 residues: CSANGRRPYNEQFF. DNA of the CDR3: TGCAGCGCCAACGGGAGGAGACCCTACAATGAGCAGTTCTTC.

The sample holds a few counts of this clonotype. The rearrangement links TRBV18 to TRBJ2-4; TRBD1 might be the D (6 bases). Germline assignment: CDR1 KGHSH and CDR2 LQKENI. V lost 3 bases to trimming and J lost 2 bases, with 11 bases between them. There are 15 residues in the CDR3. The CDR3 is CASSPTQGTKNIQYF. CDR3 nucleotide sequence: TGTGCCAGCTCACCTACACAGGGAACCAAAAACATTCAGTACTTC. Full variable domain (outside the CDR3, taken from reference TRBV18 and TRBJ2-4): NAGVMQNPRHLVRRRGQEARLRCSPMKGHSHVYWYRQLPEEGLKFMVYLQKENIIDESGMPKERFSAEFPKEGPSILRIQQVVRGDSAAYFCASSPTQGTKNIQYFGAGTRLSVL.

This clonotype was found a few times. The V call is TRBV7-8, the J call TRBJ2-7; weak D call: TRBD1 (5 bases). With 1 base removed from V and 0 bases from J, the gap between germline ends came to 7 bases. The CDR3 runs 14 residues. Germline CDR1 reads SGHVS; CDR2 reads FQNEAQ. The CDR3 loop reads CASSLVDSSYEQYF. In DNA form, the CDR3 reads TGTGCCAGCAGCTTAGTCGACAGCTCCTACGAGCAGTACTTC.

This rearrangement joins TRBV20-1 to TRBJ1-2; D unresolved. V was shortened by 3 bases and J by 8 bases, with 13 bases between the two germline ends. Looked up from germline, CDR1 is DFQATT and CDR2 is SNEGSKA (reference sequence). This CDR3 contains 12 residues. The CDR3 region has the DNA TGCAGTGCTAGTACACCGCCGCAGGGCTACACCTTC. This gives the protein CSASTPPQGYTF.

This chain connects TRBV20-1 to TRBJ2-5; either TRBD1 or TRBD2 may fit D (5 bases each). There are 11 residues in the CDR3. Germline V lookup: CDR1 DFQATT, CDR2 SNEGSKA (reference sequence). Trimming stripped 4 bases from V and 5 bases from J, with 8 bases between. The DNA for the CDR3 is TGCAGTGCTATCTGGGGGGAGACCCAGTACTTC. It codes for CSAIWGETQYF.

The table lists this clonotype with a few counts. V is TRBV12-3 or TRBV12-4 and J is TRBJ2-5; possibly TRBD2 for D (7 bases). The CDR3 loop spans 15 amino acids. V shed 4 bases and J shed 4 bases, with 16 bases lying between them. CDR3 sequence: CASSWGGNGLETQYF. DNA for the CDR3: TGTGCCAGCAGTTGGGGGGGCAATGGGTTAGAGACCCAGTACTTC.

The chain is built from TRBV10-3 and TRBJ2-7; D not certain. The V gene's germline CDR1 is ENHRY and CDR2 SYGVKD. The CDR3 sequence is 16 residues long. Trimming removed 2 bases from V and 10 bases from J, with 24 bases in between. The CDR3 DNA reads as TGTGCCATCAGTGAGGGGCAGCCCCATGGGCAAAACATCCAGTACTTC. Protein: CAISEGQPHGQNIQYF.